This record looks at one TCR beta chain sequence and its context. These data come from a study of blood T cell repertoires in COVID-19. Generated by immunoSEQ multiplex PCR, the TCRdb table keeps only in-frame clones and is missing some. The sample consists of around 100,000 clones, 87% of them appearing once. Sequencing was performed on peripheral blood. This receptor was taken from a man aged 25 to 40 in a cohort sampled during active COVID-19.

This CDR3 reads CAIGGREETQYF. The CDR3 region has the DNA TGTGCCATCGGGGGCAGGGAGGAGACCCAGTACTTC. This chain joins TRBV10-3 and TRBJ2-5; D is possibly TRBD1 (6 bases). Per germline, CDR1 ENHRY and CDR2 SYGVKD. With 8 bases removed from V and 5 bases from J, the gap between germline ends came to 12 bases. This CDR3 is 12 amino acids long.